The present T cell receptor beta chain was sequenced within a study of shared clonotypes between healthy human individuals. Donors included only healthy HIV-negative adults lacking recent acute infections or vaccinations. Sequenced by immunoSEQ multiplex PCR; TCRdb stores in-frame clones only, minus some. This table has approximately 2.1 million clones, just over 90% appearing once. V was clipped by 4 bases and J by 9 bases; unmatched bases: 11. CDR3 size: 15 residues. Per germline, CDR1 SGDLS and CDR2 YYNGEE. Sequencing was done on a sample of naive CD4+ T cells from PBMCs. This sample's subset: CD45RA+ positively selected. V is TRBV9 and J is TRBJ2-1; 9 positions match TRBD1. The clonotype was recovered from a man between 18 and 29 years old in good health. Some clones in this sample may be carry-over from other donors' samples. The CDR3 bases are TGTGCCAGCAGCTCCGGGACAGGGTCTGGGAGTGAGCAGTTCTTC. Translating gives CASSSGTGSGSEQFF.